Below, 5 T cell receptor gamma chains from the same sample are listed, as sequenced in a study of gamma delta lymphoproliferative disorders and STAT genes. TCRdb re-called the multiplex PCR reads with CATT. In the table there are around 4,500 gamma-chain clones, approximately 7.9% of which are singletons. Sequencing used genomic DNA taken from PBMCs of patients and controls. The source material was blood. These receptor sequences come from a human donor in good health.

This clone is classed as medium-sized. Other DNA sequences within the sample encode an identical CDR3. V is TRGV9 and J is TRGJ1 or TRGJ2. No J gene is reported in TCRdb; it was inferred here by comparing the DNA with germline. CDR1 is GITISATS and CDR2 is ISYDGTV in the germline V gene (reference sequence). With 0 bases clipped from V and 4 bases from J, the junction kept 0 bases outside the gene matches. The CDR3 extends over 12 amino acids. CDR3 in amino acids: CALWEVYYKKLF. The CDR3 nucleotides are TGTGCCTTGTGGGAGGTGTATTATAAGAAACTCTTT.

This clone is labeled medium-sized. The chain is built from TRGV10 and TRGJP1. Here the J gene came from matching the DNA to germline, since TCRdb omits it. TRGV10 is an open reading frame whose function is uncertain. V shed 8 bases, J shed 1 base, and the junction held 8 bases outside the gene matches. The CDR3 contains 15 residues. The CDR3 coding sequence is TGTGCTGCGTGGACCGAGGGTACCACTGGTTGGTTCAAGATATTT. This codes for CAAWTEGTTGWFKIF.

This clone was observed many times. The same CDR3 arises from other DNA sequences in this sample as well. V and J are TRGV5 and TRGJ1 or TRGJ2. TCRdb gives no J gene; it was assigned here by matching the DNA to germline. CDR3 size: 14 residues. From germline, CDR1 is VINAFY and CDR2 YDVSNSKD. J lost 2 bases, V lost 0 bases, and 4 bases had no gene match. This CDR3 reads CATWDRPDYYKKLF. CDR3 nucleotide sequence: TGTGCCACCTGGGACAGGCCGGATTATTATAAGAAACTCTTT.

This clone was found many times. The chain carries TRGV9 and TRGJ1 or TRGJ2. The J gene is not listed in TCRdb, so it was assigned here from a DNA match to germline. Germline assignment: CDR1 GITISATS and CDR2 ISYDGTV (reference sequence). The trim removed 0 bases at V and 3 bases at J, leaving 5 bases unmatched. The CDR3 covers 14 residues. CDR3 nucleotide sequence: TGTGCCTTGTGGGAGGTGCGTGGTTATTATAAGAAACTCTTT. It encodes CALWEVRGYYKKLF.

This clone is deemed medium-sized. This chain connects TRGV2 to TRGJ1 or TRGJ2. The J gene was missing in TCRdb and was found by matching the end of the DNA to germline. The CDR3 runs to 16 residues. Looked up from germline, CDR1 is EGSNGY and CDR2 is YDSYNSKV. V lost 0 bases, J lost 6 bases, and 14 bases stayed unmatched. The CDR3 sequence is CATWDGHRFSSYKKLF. CDR3 nucleotides: TGTGCCACCTGGGACGGGCACCGTTTTAGTAGTTATAAGAAACTCTTT.